This entry is about one T cell receptor (beta chain). Its antigen is still unknown. This sample is part of a study of response to subunit inactivated influenza vaccine. The study, taken as a whole, reports: Only a handful of new T cells, the authors suggested, are recruited with each seasonal influenza vaccination.

TCRdb reprocessed the RT-PCR reads via MiXCR and lists one record per CDR3 protein. Of approximately 490,000 distinct CDR3 sequences listed, approximately 6.9% are singletons. J lost 4 bases, V lost 5 bases, and 8 bases had no gene match. The CDR3 sequence is 14 residues long. Germline V gives CDR1 KGHSH, CDR2 LQKENI. The material sequenced was PBMCs from blood, taken approximately 25 months after vaccination. The sequence came from a man between 50 and 75 years old who received an inactivated influenza vaccine. This chain connects TRBV18 to TRBJ2-7; 7 positions match TRBD1. In DNA, the CDR3 is TGTGCCAGCTCAAGAACAGGACAGGAGTACGAGCAGTACTTC. Translating gives CASSRTGQEYEQYF.